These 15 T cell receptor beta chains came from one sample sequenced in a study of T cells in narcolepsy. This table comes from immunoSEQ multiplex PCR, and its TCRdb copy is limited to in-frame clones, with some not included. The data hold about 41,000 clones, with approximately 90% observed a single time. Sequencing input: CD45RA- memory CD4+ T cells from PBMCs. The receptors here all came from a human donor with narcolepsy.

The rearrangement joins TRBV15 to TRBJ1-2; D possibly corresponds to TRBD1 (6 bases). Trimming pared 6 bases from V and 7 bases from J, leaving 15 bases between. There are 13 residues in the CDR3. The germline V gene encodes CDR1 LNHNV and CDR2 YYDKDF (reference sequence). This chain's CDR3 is CATSFNLGGGYTF. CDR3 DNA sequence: TGTGCCACCAGTTTTAATTTAGGGGGTGGCTACACCTTC.

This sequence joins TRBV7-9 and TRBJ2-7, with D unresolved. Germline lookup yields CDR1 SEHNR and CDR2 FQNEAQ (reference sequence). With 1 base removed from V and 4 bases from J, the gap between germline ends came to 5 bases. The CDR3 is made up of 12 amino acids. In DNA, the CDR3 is TGTGCCAGCAGCTTAGATTGGTACGAGCAGTACTTC. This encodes CASSLDWYEQYF.

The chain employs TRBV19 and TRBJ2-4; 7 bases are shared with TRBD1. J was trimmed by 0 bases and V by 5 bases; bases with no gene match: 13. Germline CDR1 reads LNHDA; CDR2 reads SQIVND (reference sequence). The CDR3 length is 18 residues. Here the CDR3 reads CASSAIGRDSLAKNIQYF. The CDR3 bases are TGTGCCAGTAGTGCGATTGGCCGGGACAGCCTAGCCAAAAACATTCAGTACTTC.

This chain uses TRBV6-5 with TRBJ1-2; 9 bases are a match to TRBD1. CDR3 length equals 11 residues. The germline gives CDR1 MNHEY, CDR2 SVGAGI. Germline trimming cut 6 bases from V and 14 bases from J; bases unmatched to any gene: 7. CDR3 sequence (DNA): TGTGCCAGCAGCACGGACAGGGGAGGGACCTTC. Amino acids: CASSTDRGGTF.

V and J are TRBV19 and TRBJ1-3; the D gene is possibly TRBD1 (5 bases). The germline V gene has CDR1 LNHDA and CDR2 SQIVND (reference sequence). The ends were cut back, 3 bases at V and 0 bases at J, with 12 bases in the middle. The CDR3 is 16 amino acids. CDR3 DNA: TGTGCCAGTAGTATGGGGACCGGGAGCTCTGGAAACACCATATATTTT. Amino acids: CASSMGTGSSGNTIYF.

CDR3 loop: CASSQPPTSVSYNEQFF. The CDR3 nucleotides read TGTGCCAGCAGCCAGCCCCCGACTAGCGTGTCCTACAATGAGCAGTTCTTC. The genes are TRBV16 and TRBJ2-1, with 8 bases fitting TRBD2. Germline values: CDR1 KGHSY, CDR2 FQNENV. The CDR3 sequence is 17 residues long. V gave up 3 bases and J gave up 1 base; unmatched junction bases: 8.

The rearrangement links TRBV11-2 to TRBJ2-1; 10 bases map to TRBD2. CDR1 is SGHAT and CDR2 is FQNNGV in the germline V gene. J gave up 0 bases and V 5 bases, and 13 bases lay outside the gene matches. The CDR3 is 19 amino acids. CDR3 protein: CASSPQRGGGLSSYNEQFF. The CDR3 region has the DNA TGTGCCAGCAGCCCACAGCGGGGGGGCGGTTTAAGCTCCTACAATGAGCAGTTCTTC.

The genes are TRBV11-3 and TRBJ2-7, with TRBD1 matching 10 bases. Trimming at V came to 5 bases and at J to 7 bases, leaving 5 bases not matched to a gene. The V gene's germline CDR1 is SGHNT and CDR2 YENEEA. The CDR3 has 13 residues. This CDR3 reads CASSRQGAKEQYF. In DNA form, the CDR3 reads TGTGCCAGCAGCCGACAGGGGGCGAAGGAGCAGTACTTC.

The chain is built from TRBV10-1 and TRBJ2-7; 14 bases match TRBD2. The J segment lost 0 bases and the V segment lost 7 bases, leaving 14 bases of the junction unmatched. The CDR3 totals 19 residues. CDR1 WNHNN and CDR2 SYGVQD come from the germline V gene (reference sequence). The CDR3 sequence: CASTRLAGGLAASSYEQYF. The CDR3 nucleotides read TGCGCCAGCACCAGACTAGCGGGGGGGCTGGCGGCGAGCTCCTACGAGCAGTACTTC.

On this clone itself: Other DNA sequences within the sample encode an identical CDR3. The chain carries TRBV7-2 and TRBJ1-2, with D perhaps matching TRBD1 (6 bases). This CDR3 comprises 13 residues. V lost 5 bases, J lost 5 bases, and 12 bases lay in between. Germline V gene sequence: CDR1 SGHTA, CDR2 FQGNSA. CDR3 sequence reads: CASSPGTGYGYTF. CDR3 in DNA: TGTGCCAGCAGCCCCGGTACAGGGTATGGCTACACCTTC.

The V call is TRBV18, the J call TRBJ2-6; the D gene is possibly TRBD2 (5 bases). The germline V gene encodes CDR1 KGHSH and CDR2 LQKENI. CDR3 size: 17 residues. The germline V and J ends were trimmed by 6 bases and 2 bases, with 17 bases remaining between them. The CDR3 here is CASSFYRLGAGANVLTF. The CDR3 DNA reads TGTGCCAGCTCTTTCTATCGTCTGGGAGCTGGGGCCAACGTCCTGACTTTC.

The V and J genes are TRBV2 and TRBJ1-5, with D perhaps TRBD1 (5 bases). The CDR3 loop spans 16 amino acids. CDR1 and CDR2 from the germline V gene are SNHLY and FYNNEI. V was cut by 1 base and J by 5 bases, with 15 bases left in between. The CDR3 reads CASSEDYGASYQPQHF. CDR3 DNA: TGTGCCAGCAGTGAAGATTATGGGGCAAGTTATCAGCCCCAGCATTTT. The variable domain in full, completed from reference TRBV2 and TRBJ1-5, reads EPEVTQTPSHQVTQMGQEVILRCVPISNHLYFYWYRQILGQKVEFLVSFYNNEISEKSEIFDDQFSVERPDGSNFTLKIRSTKLEDSAMYFCASSEDYGASYQPQHFGDGTRLSIL.

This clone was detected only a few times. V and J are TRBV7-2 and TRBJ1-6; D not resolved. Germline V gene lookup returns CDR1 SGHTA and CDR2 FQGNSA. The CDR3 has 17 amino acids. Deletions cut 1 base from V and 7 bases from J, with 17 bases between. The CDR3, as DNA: TGTGCCAGCAGCTTAGGGGCCGGGGATTTTGACAATTCACCCCTCCACTTT. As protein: CASSLGAGDFDNSPLHF.

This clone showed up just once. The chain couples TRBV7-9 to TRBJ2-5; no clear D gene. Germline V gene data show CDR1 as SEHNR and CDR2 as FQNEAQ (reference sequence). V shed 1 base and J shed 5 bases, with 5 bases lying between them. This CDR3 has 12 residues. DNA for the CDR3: TGTGCCAGCAGCTTAGGGTGGGAGACCCAGTACTTC. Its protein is CASSLGWETQYF.

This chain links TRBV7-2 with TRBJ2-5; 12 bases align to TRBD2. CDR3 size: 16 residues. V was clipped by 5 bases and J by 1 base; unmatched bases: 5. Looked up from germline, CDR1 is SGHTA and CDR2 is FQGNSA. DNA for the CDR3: TGTGCCAGCAGCACCTCTAGCGGGGGGGGCCAAGAGACCCAGTACTTC. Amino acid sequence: CASSTSSGGGQETQYF.